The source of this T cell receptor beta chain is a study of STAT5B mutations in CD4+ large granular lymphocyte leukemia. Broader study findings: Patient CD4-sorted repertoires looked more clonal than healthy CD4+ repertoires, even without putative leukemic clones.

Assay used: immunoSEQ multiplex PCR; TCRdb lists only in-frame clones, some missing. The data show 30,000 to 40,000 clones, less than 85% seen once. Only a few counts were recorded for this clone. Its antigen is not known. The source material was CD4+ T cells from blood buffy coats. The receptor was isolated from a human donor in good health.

The CDR3 is CSASGTEAFF. The CDR3 coding sequence is TGCAGTGCTAGCGGGACAGAAGCTTTCTTT. V usage is TRBV20-1 and J usage is TRBJ1-1; a weak D match, TRBD1 (6 bases). The germline V and J ends were trimmed by 3 bases and 8 bases, with 7 bases remaining between them. There are 10 residues in the CDR3. Germline CDR1 DFQATT, CDR2 SNEGSKA (reference sequence).